Following are 21 T cell receptor beta chains from one sample sequenced in a study of T cells after yellow fever vaccination. In TCRdb, the 5' RACE reads were re-called with MiXCR into one record per CDR3 protein. This table has approximately 32,000 distinct CDR3 sequences, approximately 4% appearing once. Material: CD8+ T cells sorted from PBMCs, obtained 5 days after the yellow fever booster vaccination. The receptor source for this set is a man aged 30-40 years who received the YFV17D yellow fever vaccine.

This clonotype was detected only a few times. The chain links TRBV7-6 to TRBJ2-3; no firm D call. The germline V gene has CDR1 SGHVS and CDR2 FNYEAQ. The V end lost 0 bases, the J end lost 3 bases, and 4 bases lay between the germline ends. The CDR3 extends over 13 amino acids. CDR3 sequence reads: CASSLAETDTQYF. CDR3 bases: TGTGCCAGCAGCTTAGCTGAAACAGATACGCAGTATTTT.

There are many counts of this clonotype. The chain links TRBV27 to TRBJ2-7, with 7 positions matching TRBD2. V was clipped by 0 bases and J by 2 bases; unmatched bases: 10. The CDR3 sequence is 17 residues long. CDR1 and CDR2 (germline): MNHEY, SMNVEV (reference sequence). CDR3 bases: TGTGCCAGCAGTTTATCTCTCCTAGCGGCCCTTACCTACGAGCAGTACTTC. Translated, it gives CASSLSLLAALTYEQYF.

This clonotype was found many times. The chain uses TRBV5-1 and TRBJ2-2; D is unclear. The ends were cut back, 4 bases at V and 1 base at J, with 5 bases in the middle. The CDR3 consists of 13 residues. Germline assignment: CDR1 SGHRS and CDR2 YFSETQ. In DNA, the CDR3 is TGCGCCAGCAGCCCGGAGAACACCGGGGAGCTGTTTTTT. Amino acid sequence: CASSPENTGELFF.

This clonotype was detected ten times or more. This rearrangement joins TRBV20-1 to TRBJ2-2; no reliable D call. Germline CDR1 reads DFQATT; CDR2 reads SNEGSKA (reference sequence). The CDR3 loop spans 14 amino acids. With 3 bases removed from V and 0 bases from J, the gap between germline ends came to 8 bases. In DNA, the CDR3 is TGCAGTGCTAGCCTCTATTCGAACACCGGGGAGCTGTTTTTT. Translation gives CSASLYSNTGELFF.

This clonotype was counted many times. The chain recombines TRBV29-1 with TRBJ2-1; TRBD2 aligns across 8 bases. With 7 bases clipped from V and 8 bases from J, the junction kept 10 bases outside the gene matches. Germline lookup yields CDR1 SQVTM and CDR2 ANQGSEA. This CDR3 region has 13 residues. In DNA, the CDR3 is TGCAGCGGGATGGGGACTAGTGAGCATGAGCAGTTCTTC. Protein: CSGMGTSEHEQFF.

This clonotype was seen many times. In nucleotides, the CDR3 is TGTGCCACCAGTGATCCCGACAGGGACTATGGCTACACCTTC. It encodes CATSDPDRDYGYTF. V is TRBV24-1 and J is TRBJ1-2; 7 nucleotides match TRBD1. V trimming: 3 bases; J trimming: 3 bases; junction bases outside the gene matches: 3. In germline, CDR1 is KGHDR, CDR2 SFDVKD. The CDR3 has 14 residues.

This clonotype has ten or more counts. The chain links TRBV5-1 to TRBJ2-2; 9 nucleotides match TRBD1. CDR1 and CDR2 (germline): SGHRS, YFSETQ. V gave up 1 base and J gave up 0 bases; unmatched junction bases: 4. The CDR3 runs to 17 residues. The CDR3 here is CASSLPDRGSNTGELFF. CDR3 in DNA: TGCGCCAGCAGCTTGCCGGACAGGGGATCGAACACCGGGGAGCTGTTTTTT.

This clonotype appeared many times. The chain employs TRBV11-2 and TRBJ2-3; no definite D call. Germline CDR1 SGHAT, CDR2 FQNNGV. V lost 1 base and J 1 base, leaving 15 bases between the germline ends. The CDR3 length is 17 residues. The CDR3 DNA follows: TGTGCCAGCAGCTTAGTAATTCACCAAACAGGCACAGATACGCAGTATTTT. This gives the protein CASSLVIHQTGTDTQYF. The full variable domain, in which reference TRBV11-2 and TRBJ2-3 provide the parts outside the CDR3, is EAGVAQSPRYKIIEKRQSVAFWCNPISGHATLYWYQQILGQGPKLLIQFQNNGVVDDSQLPKDRFSAERLKGVDSTLKIQPAKLEDSAVYLCASSLVIHQTGTDTQYFGPGTRLTVL.

This clonotype came up a few times. V gene TRBV29-1 combines with J gene TRBJ2-7; 8 bases are shared with TRBD1. V lost 6 bases, J lost 3 bases, and 4 bases stayed unmatched. Germline V lookup: CDR1 SQVTM, CDR2 ANQGSEA. This CDR3 contains 12 residues. The CDR3 protein is CSVFDRGYEQYF. In DNA form, the CDR3 reads TGCAGCGTATTTGACAGGGGCTACGAGCAGTACTTC.

There are many counts of this clonotype. The chain couples TRBV28 to TRBJ2-5; D ambiguous. Trimming removed 7 bases from V and 7 bases from J, with 10 bases in between. Germline V CDR1 and CDR2: MDHEN, SYDVKM. This CDR3 contains 11 residues. The CDR3 coding sequence is TGTGCCAGCACCCGGAATGGGACCCAGTACTTC. It translates to CASTRNGTQYF.

There are many counts of this clonotype. V usage is TRBV13 and J usage is TRBJ1-1; D unclear. V lost 5 bases, J lost 1 base, and 14 bases lay in between. The CDR3 contains 15 residues. Germline V CDR1 and CDR2: PRHDT, FYEKMQ (reference sequence). The CDR3 DNA is TGTGCCAGCAGCCCCGGGGAGGCCTGGAACACTGAAGCTTTCTTT. Its protein product is CASSPGEAWNTEAFF.

This clonotype was detected many times. The rearrangement uses TRBV5-4 and TRBJ2-7, with TRBD1 as a possible D gene (5 bases). The CDR3 is 16 residues long. Per the germline V gene, CDR1 is SGHNT and CDR2 is YYREEE (reference sequence). The V and J ends lost 4 bases and 2 bases respectively, with 19 bases between them. The DNA of the CDR3 is TGTGCCAGCAGCCCTCCCTCTAGGGGCAAGGCCTACGAGCAGTACTTC. It specifies CASSPPSRGKAYEQYF. The full variable domain, in which reference TRBV5-4 and TRBJ2-7 provide the parts outside the CDR3, is ETGVTQSPTHLIKTRGQQVTLRCSSQSGHNTVSWYQQALGQGPQFIFQYYREEENGRGNFPPRFSGLQFPNYSSELNVNALELDDSALYLCASSPPSRGKAYEQYFGPGTRLTVT.

This clonotype was observed at least ten times. The rearrangement joins TRBV7-8 to TRBJ2-7; D call uncertain. The germline V gene has CDR1 SGHVS and CDR2 FQNEAQ. V lost 6 bases and J lost 6, with 9 bases in between. The CDR3 is 11 amino acids. CDR3 in amino acids: CASRTLGEQYF. CDR3 sequence (DNA): TGTGCCAGCAGGACGCTGGGCGAGCAGTACTTC.

This clonotype came up many times. The genes are TRBV7-3 and TRBJ2-1; 10 bases match TRBD2. This CDR3 has 15 amino acids. Unmatched junction bases numbered 8, after V lost 6 bases and J lost 6 bases. In germline, CDR1 is SGHTA, CDR2 FQGTGA. The CDR3 DNA follows: TGTGCCAGCAGTCCCCTAGCGGGAGTTCTCAATGAGCAGTTCTTC. Translation gives CASSPLAGVLNEQFF.

This clonotype occurred many times. The J gene is TRBJ2-7, the V gene TRBV7-2; weak D call: TRBD2 (5 bases). This CDR3 spans 16 amino acids. The ends were cut back, 1 base at V and 3 bases at J, with 16 bases in the middle. Germline CDR1 SGHTA, CDR2 FQGNSA. The chain's CDR3 is CASSLEGRSGNYEQYF. The CDR3 DNA reads TGTGCCAGCAGCTTAGAAGGGAGATCTGGGAACTACGAGCAGTACTTC.

The chain couples TRBV29-1 to TRBJ2-7; D not resolved. Per germline, CDR1 SQVTM and CDR2 ANQGSEA. The CDR3 is 13 amino acids. Trimming removed 6 bases at V and 0 bases at J, with 12 bases between. This chain's CDR3 is CSVGLGISYEQYF. Written as DNA, the CDR3 is TGCAGCGTCGGGCTTGGGATCTCCTACGAGCAGTACTTC.

This clonotype has ten or more counts. The rearrangement joins TRBV29-1 to TRBJ2-5; D remains unclear. CDR1 and CDR2 (germline): SQVTM, ANQGSEA. V was pared by 0 bases and J by 5 bases, with 4 bases between. The CDR3 has 11 amino acids. DNA for the CDR3: TGCAGCGTTGAAGATTGGGAGACCCAGTACTTC. This gives the protein CSVEDWETQYF. The full variable domain, in which reference TRBV29-1 and TRBJ2-5 provide the parts outside the CDR3, is SAVISQKPSRDICQRGTSLTIQCQVDSQVTMMFWYRQQPGQSLTLIATANQGSEATYESGFVIDKFPISRPNLTFSTLTVSNMSPEDSSIYLCSVEDWETQYFGPGTRLLVL.

This clonotype was seen ten or more times. The chain links TRBV25-1 to TRBJ2-7, with 8 positions matching TRBD2. The CDR3 runs 15 residues. From germline, CDR1 is MGHDK and CDR2 SYGVNS. V lost 3 bases and J lost 2; bases outside the gene matches: 6. This CDR3 is CASSDLREGTYEQYF. Here the CDR3 DNA reads TGTGCCAGCAGTGATCTTCGGGAGGGGACCTACGAGCAGTACTTC.

This clonotype has at least ten counts. The rearrangement links TRBV7-9 to TRBJ2-7; 9 bases fit TRBD1. The CDR3 is 16 residues long. The V and J ends lost 1 base and 3 bases, in that order; junction bases with no gene match: 7. Germline V gives CDR1 SEHNR, CDR2 FQNEAQ (reference sequence). Here the CDR3 reads CASSLVSGQGFYEQYF. In DNA form, the CDR3 reads TGTGCCAGCAGCTTAGTCTCCGGACAGGGGTTCTACGAGCAGTACTTC.

This clonotype was counted ten times or more. The genes are TRBV6-5 and TRBJ1-5; 8 bases are a match to TRBD1. Germline V gives CDR1 MNHEY, CDR2 SVGAGI. The ends lost 5 bases at V and 2 bases at J; junction bases unmatched: 5. The CDR3 runs 15 residues. The chain's CDR3 is CASSPGGWGNQPQHF. The CDR3 nucleotides are TGTGCCAGCAGTCCAGGGGGCTGGGGCAATCAGCCCCAGCATTTT.

By frequency in the sample, this clonotype is medium-sized (0.01 to 0.1%). This chain uses TRBV10-3 with TRBJ2-5; possibly TRBD2 for D (6 bases). Trimming pared 9 bases from V and 2 bases from J, leaving 13 bases between. CDR1 is ENHRY and CDR2 is SYGVKD in the germline V gene. The CDR3 has 13 amino acids. CDR3 DNA sequence: TGTGCCATTGGGACTCCGCTACAAGAGACCCAGTACTTC. Its protein is CAIGTPLQETQYF.